This T cell receptor (beta chain) is drawn from a study of PD-1 blockade in classical Hodgkin lymphoma. J was trimmed by 7 bases and V by 0 bases; bases with no gene match: 4. This CDR3 has 15 amino acids. Germline V gene data show CDR1 as SEHNR and CDR2 as FQNEAQ (reference sequence). Clones were read by immunoSEQ multiplex PCR, and TCRdb kept only the in-frame ones, dropping some. The sample records 70,000 or so clones, about 93% being singletons. The time point: newly diagnosed, previously untreated cHL patient sample. For comparison, PBMCs from newly diagnosed, untreated classical Hodgkin lymphoma were used. A note on this clone: As yet, its antigen is unknown.

Study conclusions and caveats: Baseline TCR diversity was reportedly lower in newly diagnosed patients than healthy donors. Possibly reflecting disease activity or prior therapy, repertoire differences have causes that remain undefined.

The chain has TRBV7-9 and TRBJ2-7, with TRBD1 matching 12 bases. The sequence derives from a human donor with classical Hodgkin lymphoma. The sample taken for sequencing was peripheral blood mononuclear cells (PBMCs). CDR3 region: CASSLALGQGAEQYF. The CDR3 DNA is TGTGCCAGCAGCTTAGCGCTGGGACAGGGGGCTGAGCAGTACTTC. The full variable domain, its missing parts supplied by reference TRBV7-9 and TRBJ2-7, is DTGVSQNPRHKITKRGQNVTFRCDPISEHNRLYWYRQTLGQGPEFLTYFQNEAQLEKSRLLSDRFSAERPKGSFSTLEIQRTEQGDSAMYLCASSLALGQGAEQYFGPGTRLTVT.